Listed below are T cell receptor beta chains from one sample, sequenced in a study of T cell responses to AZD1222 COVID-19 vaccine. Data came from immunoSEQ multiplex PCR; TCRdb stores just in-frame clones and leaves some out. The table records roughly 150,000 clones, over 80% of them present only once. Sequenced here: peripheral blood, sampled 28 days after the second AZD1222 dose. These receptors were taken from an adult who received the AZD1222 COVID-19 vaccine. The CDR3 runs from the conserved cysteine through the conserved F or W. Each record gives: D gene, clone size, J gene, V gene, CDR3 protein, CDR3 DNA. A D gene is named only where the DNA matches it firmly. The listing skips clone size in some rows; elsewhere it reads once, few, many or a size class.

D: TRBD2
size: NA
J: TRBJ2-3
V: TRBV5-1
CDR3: CASSLYLAGVDTQYF
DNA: TGCGCCAGCAGCTTGTACCTAGCGGGAGTGGATACGCAGTATTTT

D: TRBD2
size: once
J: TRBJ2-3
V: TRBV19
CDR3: CASRQTSGITDTQYF
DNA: TGTGCCAGTCGGCAGACTAGCGGAATTACAGATACGCAGTATTTT

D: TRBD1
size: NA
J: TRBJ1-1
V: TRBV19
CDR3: CASSKGQGPNTEAFF
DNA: TGTGCCAGTAGTAAGGGACAGGGGCCGAACACTGAAGCTTTCTTT

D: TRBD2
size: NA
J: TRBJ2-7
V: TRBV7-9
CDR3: CASTTSGSSYEQYF
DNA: TGTGCCAGCACAACTAGCGGGAGTTCCTACGAGCAGTACTTC

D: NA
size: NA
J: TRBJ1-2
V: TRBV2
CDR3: CASSEGTLYGYTF
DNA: TGTGCCAGCAGTGAGGGGACCCTATATGGCTACACCTTC

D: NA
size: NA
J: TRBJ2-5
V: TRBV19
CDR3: CASSVGGTQYF
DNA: TGTGCCAGTAGTGTCGGGGGGACCCAGTACTTC

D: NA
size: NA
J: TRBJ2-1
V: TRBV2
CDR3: CASRRLAPNNEQFF
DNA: TGTGCCAGCAGGAGGCTAGCGCCGAACAATGAGCAGTTCTTC

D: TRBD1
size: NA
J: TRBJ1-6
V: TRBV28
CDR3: CASSSPGQNSPLHF
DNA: TGTGCCAGCAGTTCCCCGGGACAGAATTCACCCCTCCACTTT

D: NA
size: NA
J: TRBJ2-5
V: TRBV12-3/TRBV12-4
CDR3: CASRAGGETQYF
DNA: TGTGCCAGCAGGGCAGGAGGGGAGACCCAGTACTTC

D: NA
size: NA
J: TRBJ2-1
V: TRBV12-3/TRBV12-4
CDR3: CASSLVNYNEQFF
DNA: TGTGCCAGCAGTTTAGTCAACTACAATGAGCAGTTCTTC

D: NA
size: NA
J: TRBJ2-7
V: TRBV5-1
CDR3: CASSVEGSSYEQYF
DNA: TGCGCCAGCAGCGTGGAGGGAAGCTCCTACGAGCAGTACTTC

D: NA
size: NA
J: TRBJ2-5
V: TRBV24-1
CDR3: CATSDRGLETQYF
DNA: TGTGCCACCAGTGACCGGGGCCTAGAGACCCAGTACTTC

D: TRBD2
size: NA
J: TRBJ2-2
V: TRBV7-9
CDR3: CASSFGGSRTGELFF
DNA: TGTGCCAGCAGCTTTGGCGGGAGCCGGACCGGGGAGCTGTTTTTT

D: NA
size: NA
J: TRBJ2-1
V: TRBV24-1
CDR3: CATSDFSRAGALYNEQFF
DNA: TGTGCCACCAGTGATTTTAGTCGCGCGGGGGCCCTATACAATGAGCAGTTCTTC

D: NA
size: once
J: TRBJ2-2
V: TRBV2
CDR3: CASRRGANTGELFF
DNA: TGTGCCAGCAGGAGGGGGGCGAACACCGGGGAGCTGTTTTTT

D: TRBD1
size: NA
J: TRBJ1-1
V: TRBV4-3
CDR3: CASSQGQGVAKNEAFF
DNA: TGCGCCAGCAGCCAAGGACAGGGGGTAGCAAAGAATGAAGCTTTCTTT

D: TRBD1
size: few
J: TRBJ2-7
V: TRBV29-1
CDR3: CSVNTGAYEQYF
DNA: TGCAGCGTTAATACAGGGGCCTACGAGCAGTACTTC

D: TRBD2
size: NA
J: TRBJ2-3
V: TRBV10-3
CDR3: CAITGGAADTQYF
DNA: TGTGCCATCACGGGGGGAGCGGCAGATACGCAGTATTTT

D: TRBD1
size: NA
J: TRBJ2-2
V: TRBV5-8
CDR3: CASSQGQGLKAGELFF
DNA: TGTGCCAGCAGCCAAGGACAGGGGTTAAAGGCCGGGGAGCTGTTTTTT

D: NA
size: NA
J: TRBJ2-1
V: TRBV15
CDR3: CATSRGRAGRNEQFF
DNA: TGTGCCACCAGCAGAGGGCGAGCAGGTCGCAATGAGCAGTTCTTC

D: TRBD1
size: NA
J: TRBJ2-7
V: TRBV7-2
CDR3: CASSFKPPGQNNFRQYF
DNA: TGTGCCAGCAGCTTTAAACCCCCGGGACAGAACAACTTTCGGCAGTACTTC

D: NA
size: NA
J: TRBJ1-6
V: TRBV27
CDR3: CASSLSIGVEGEWVWPLHF
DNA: TGTGCCAGCAGTTTATCGATCGGTGTAGAGGGGGAGTGGGTTTGGCCCCTCCACTTT

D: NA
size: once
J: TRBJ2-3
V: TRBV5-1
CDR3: CASSLAVSTDTQYF
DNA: TGCGCCAGCAGCTTGGCAGTTTCCACAGATACGCAGTATTTT

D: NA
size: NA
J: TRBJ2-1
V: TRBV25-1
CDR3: CATGRPLTVRSSYEQFF
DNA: TGTGCCACCGGACGGCCCCTGACGGTCAGATCTAGCTATGAGCAGTTCTTC

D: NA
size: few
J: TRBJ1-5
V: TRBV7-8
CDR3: CASSLEASNQPQHF
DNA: TGTGCCAGCAGCTTAGAGGCTAGCAATCAGCCCCAGCATTTT

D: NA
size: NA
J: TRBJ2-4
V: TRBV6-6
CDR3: CASSRSTEGSYIQYF
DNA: TGTGCCAGCAGCAGATCGACAGAAGGATCCTACATTCAGTACTTC

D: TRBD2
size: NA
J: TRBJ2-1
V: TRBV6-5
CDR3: CASSYRASGTYNEQFF
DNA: TGTGCCAGCAGTTACAGGGCTAGCGGGACATACAATGAGCAGTTCTTC

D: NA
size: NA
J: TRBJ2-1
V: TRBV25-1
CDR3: CASMRTFYNEQFF
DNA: TGTGCCAGCATGCGGACGTTTTACAATGAGCAGTTCTTC

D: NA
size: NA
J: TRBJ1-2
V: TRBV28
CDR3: CASRDGTRIFGYTF
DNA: TGTGCCAGCAGGGATGGGACAAGAATTTTTGGCTACACCTTC

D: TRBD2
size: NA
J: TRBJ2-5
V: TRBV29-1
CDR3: CSVAVSGARQETQYF
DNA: TGCAGCGTTGCCGTTAGCGGGGCCCGCCAAGAGACCCAGTACTTC

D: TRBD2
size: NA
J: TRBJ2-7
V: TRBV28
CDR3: CASSLPPGTIYEQYF
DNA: TGTGCCAGCAGTTTACCCCCCGGGACTATCTACGAGCAGTACTTC

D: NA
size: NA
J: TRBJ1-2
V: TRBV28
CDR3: CASSLRAGGYTF
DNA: TGTGCCAGCAGTTTACGTGCGGGCGGCTACACCTTC

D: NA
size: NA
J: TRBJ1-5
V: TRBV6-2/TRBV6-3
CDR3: CASSYLGGPQHF
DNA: TGTGCCAGCAGTTACTTAGGGGGGCCCCAGCATTTT

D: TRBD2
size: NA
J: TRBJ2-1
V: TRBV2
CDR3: CASSLGLAGYNEQFF
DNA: TGTGCCAGCAGCTTGGGACTAGCGGGCTACAATGAGCAGTTCTTC

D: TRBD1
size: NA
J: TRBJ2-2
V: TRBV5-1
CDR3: CASSWGDRATGELFF
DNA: TGCGCCAGCAGCTGGGGGGACAGGGCCACCGGGGAGCTGTTTTTT

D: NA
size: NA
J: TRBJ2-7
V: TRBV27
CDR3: CASSRDFSYEQYF
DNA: TGTGCCAGCAGTCGGGACTTCTCCTACGAGCAGTACTTC

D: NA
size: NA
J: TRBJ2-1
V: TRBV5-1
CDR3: CASSLAAGEAYNEQFF
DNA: TGCGCCAGCAGCTTGGCCGCAGGGGAGGCTTACAATGAGCAGTTCTTC

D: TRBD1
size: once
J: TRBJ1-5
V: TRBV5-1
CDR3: CASSPGQGVGQPQHF
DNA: TGCGCCAGCAGCCCGGGACAGGGCGTAGGGCAGCCCCAGCATTTT

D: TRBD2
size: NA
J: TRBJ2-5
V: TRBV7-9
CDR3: CASSGSGLAGGETQYF
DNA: TGTGCCAGCAGCGGTTCGGGACTAGCGGGAGGAGAGACCCAGTACTTC

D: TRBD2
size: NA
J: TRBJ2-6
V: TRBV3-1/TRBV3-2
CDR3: CASSQDSGEGPGANVLTF
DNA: TGTGCCAGCAGCCAAGATTCGGGGGAGGGCCCTGGGGCCAACGTCCTGACTTTC

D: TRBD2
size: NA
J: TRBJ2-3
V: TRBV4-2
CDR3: CASSGALGAGGYTQYF
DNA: TGTGCCAGCAGCGGAGCATTGGGAGCGGGAGGGTATACGCAGTATTTT

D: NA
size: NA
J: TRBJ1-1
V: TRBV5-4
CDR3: CASRFRTENTEAFF
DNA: TGTGCCAGCAGGTTCAGGACGGAGAACACTGAAGCTTTCTTT

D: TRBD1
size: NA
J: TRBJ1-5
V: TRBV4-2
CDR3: CASSPRSGDSQPQHF
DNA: TGTGCCAGCAGCCCCAGATCGGGGGACAGTCAGCCCCAGCATTTT

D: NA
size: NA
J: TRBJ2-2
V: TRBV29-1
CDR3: CSVSRQVANTGELFF
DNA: TGCAGCGTGAGTCGACAGGTCGCGAACACCGGGGAGCTGTTTTTT

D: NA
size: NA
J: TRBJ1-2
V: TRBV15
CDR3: CATSRGEGYTF
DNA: TGTGCCACCAGCAGAGGGGAAGGCTACACCTTC

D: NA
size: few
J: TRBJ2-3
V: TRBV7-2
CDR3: CASSLVADTQYF
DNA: TGTGCCAGCAGCTTAGTGGCAGATACGCAGTATTTT

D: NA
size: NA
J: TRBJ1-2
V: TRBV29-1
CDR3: CSVGAAFGYTF
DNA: TGCAGCGTTGGAGCGGCTTTTGGCTACACCTTC

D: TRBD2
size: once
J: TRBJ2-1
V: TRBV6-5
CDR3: CASSQRAGGSGEQFF
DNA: TGTGCCAGCAGTCAAAGAGCGGGAGGGTCAGGTGAGCAGTTCTTC

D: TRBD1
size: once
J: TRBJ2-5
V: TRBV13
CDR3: CASSSTGGQETQYF
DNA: TGTGCCAGCAGCTCGACAGGGGGCCAAGAGACCCAGTACTTC

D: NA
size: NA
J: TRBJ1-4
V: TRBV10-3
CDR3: CAIKGEGEKLFF
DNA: TGTGCCATCAAAGGGGAAGGAGAAAAACTGTTTTTT

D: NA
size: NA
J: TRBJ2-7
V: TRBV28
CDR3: CASSQSYEQYF
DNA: TGTGCCAGCAGCCAGAGCTACGAGCAGTACTTC

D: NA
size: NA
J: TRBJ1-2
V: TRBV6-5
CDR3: CASTHRQANYGYTF
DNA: TGTGCCAGCACCCATCGACAGGCTAACTATGGCTACACCTTC